A single sample is the source of the 25 T cell receptor beta chains below, sequenced in a study of siplizumab effects on memory and regulatory T cells. TCRdb's copy holds only in-frame clones and misses some; the assay was immunoSEQ multiplex PCR. In the table there are more than 95,000 clones, about 93% of which are singletons. The specimen was Tregs sorted from blood. The receptors were gathered from a human donor in good health.

The rearrangement joins TRBV19 to TRBJ1-1; a weak D match, TRBD1 (5 bases). V shed 7 bases and J shed 2 bases, with 8 bases lying between them. The V gene's germline CDR1 is LNHDA and CDR2 SQIVND (reference sequence). The CDR3 loop spans 12 amino acids. The CDR3 protein is CASTGLNTEAFF. The DNA for the CDR3 is TGTGCCAGTACAGGGCTTAACACTGAAGCTTTCTTT. The full variable domain, in which reference TRBV19 and TRBJ1-1 provide the parts outside the CDR3, is DGGITQSPKYLFRKEGQNVTLSCEQNLNHDAMYWYRQDPGQGLRLIYYSQIVNDFQKGDIAEGYSVSREKKESFPLTVTSAQKNPTAFYLCASTGLNTEAFFGQGTRLTVV.

V and J are TRBV6-1 and TRBJ1-2, with TRBD1 matching over 7 bases. The V gene's germline CDR1 is MNHNS and CDR2 SASEGT. The J segment lost 5 bases and the V segment lost 6 bases, leaving 9 bases of the junction unmatched. This CDR3 has 14 residues. As DNA, the CDR3 is TGTGCCAGCAGCCCGGGACAGAGGACTTATGGCTACACCTTC. It encodes CASSPGQRTYGYTF.

CDR3 amino acids: CASSEGGSDRGFFPHYGYTF. The CDR3 DNA is TGTGCCAGCAGTGAAGGGGGGAGTGACAGGGGCTTCTTCCCCCACTATGGCTACACCTTC. The chain is built from TRBV6-1 and TRBJ1-2, with TRBD1 matching over 8 bases. This CDR3 region has 20 residues. Germline trimming cut 1 base from V and 3 bases from J; bases unmatched to any gene: 19. Germline V CDR1 and CDR2: MNHNS, SASEGT.

The CDR3 coding sequence is TGTGCCAGCCGAATCCGGTGGGGAAGCACAGATACGCAGTATTTT. Its protein is CASRIRWGSTDTQYF. J is TRBJ2-3 and V is TRBV6-1; no reliable D call. The CDR3 extends over 15 amino acids. Germline CDR1 reads MNHNS; CDR2 reads SASEGT. V lost 8 bases, J lost 0 bases, and 15 bases lay in between.

This chain joins TRBV15 and TRBJ1-2; maybe TRBD1 (6 bases). Trimming shortened V by 1 base and J by 1 base, and 10 bases separated the two germline ends. The germline V gene has CDR1 LNHNV and CDR2 YYDKDF (reference sequence). The CDR3 consists of 15 residues. This CDR3 is CATSRAGGDNYGYTF. In nucleotides, the CDR3 is TGTGCCACCAGCAGAGCGGGGGGCGATAACTATGGCTACACCTTC.

The genes are TRBV9 and TRBJ2-3; D uncertain. The CDR3 runs 14 residues. Germline loops: CDR1 SGDLS, CDR2 YYNGEE. V was cut by 2 bases and J by 1 base, with 8 bases left in between. The CDR3 nucleotides read TGTGCCAGCAGCGTCTCCCGTGGCACAGATACGCAGTATTTT. It yields the protein CASSVSRGTDTQYF.

V usage is TRBV5-1 and J usage is TRBJ1-1; D uncertain. CDR1 is SGHRS, CDR2 YFSETQ, per germline. The CDR3 consists of 15 residues. V lost 3 bases and J lost 5, with 17 bases in between. The DNA of the CDR3 is TGCGCCAGCAGCTATACTACGGGCGATCGGACTGAAGCTTTCTTT. Encoded protein: CASSYTTGDRTEAFF.

The chain couples TRBV2 to TRBJ2-7, with D perhaps TRBD1 (6 bases). The CDR3 is made up of 14 amino acids. Trimming cost V 5 bases and J 6 bases, with 17 bases left between them. Germline V gives CDR1 SNHLY, CDR2 FYNNEI. DNA of the CDR3: TGTGCCAGCAGTAGACCGGGACACCCGTTCGAGCAGTACTTC. Amino acids: CASSRPGHPFEQYF.

The J gene is TRBJ2-2, the V gene TRBV6-1; D unclear. With 8 bases removed from V and 6 bases from J, the gap between germline ends came to 7 bases. CDR1 is MNHNS, CDR2 SASEGT, per germline. The CDR3 sequence is 11 residues long. This CDR3 reads CASPRAGELFF. CDR3 nucleotides: TGTGCCAGCCCCAGAGCCGGGGAGCTGTTTTTT.

V usage is TRBV5-1 and J usage is TRBJ1-1; 9 bases align to TRBD1. Per the germline V gene, CDR1 is SGHRS and CDR2 is YFSETQ. This CDR3 is built from 15 residues. V trimming: 4 bases; J trimming: 1 base; junction bases outside the gene matches: 5. The chain's CDR3 is CASSPWTGENTEAFF. CDR3 DNA sequence: TGCGCCAGCAGCCCGTGGACAGGGGAGAACACTGAAGCTTTCTTT. Drawing the rest from reference TRBV5-1 and TRBJ1-1, the complete variable domain is KAGVTQTPRYLIKTRGQQVTLSCSPISGHRSVSWYQQTPGQGLQFLFEYFSETQRNKGNFPGRFSGRQFSNSRSEMNVSTLELGDSALYLCASSPWTGENTEAFFGQGTRLTVV.

The gene calls are TRBV11-2 and TRBJ1-1; D may be TRBD1 (6 bases). Germline CDR1 and CDR2: SGHAT and FQNNGV. Between the trimmed V and J ends, which lost 6 bases and 6 bases, there was a span of 14 bases. The CDR3 consists of 13 residues. CDR3 amino acids: CASRAGGPPEAFF. CDR3 bases: TGTGCCAGCAGGGCGGGGGGCCCCCCTGAAGCTTTCTTT.

The chain combines TRBV7-8 with TRBJ2-3; D perhaps matches TRBD2 (5 bases). The V end was cut by 5 bases, the J end by 11 bases, with 11 bases between. Germline V gene lookup returns CDR1 SGHVS and CDR2 FQNEAQ. The CDR3 consists of 11 residues. The CDR3 nucleotides are TGTGCCAGCAGCCAGGCGGGCGGGCAGTATTTT. Translated, it gives CASSQAGGQYF.

CDR3 loop: CASSSRDRGPLPKNIQYF. In nucleotides, the CDR3 is TGTGCCAGCAGCTCCCGGGACAGGGGACCTCTCCCCAAAAACATTCAGTACTTC. The rearrangement uses TRBV27 and TRBJ2-4; 10 nucleotides align to TRBD1. V lost 6 bases to trimming and J lost 2 bases; unmatched junction nucleotides: 13. The CDR3 loop spans 18 amino acids. The germline gives CDR1 MNHEY, CDR2 SMNVEV (reference sequence).

This clone came up once. The chain employs TRBV2 and TRBJ2-1, with a weak D call TRBD1 (5 bases). V lost 6 bases to trimming and J lost 15 bases, with 21 bases between them. Germline lookup yields CDR1 SNHLY and CDR2 FYNNEI. This CDR3 has 13 amino acids. CDR3 bases: TGTGCCAGCAGGAGAGACAGTCGAGTCTTCTCGTTCTTC. Translation gives CASRRDSRVFSFF.

The V call is TRBV21-1, the J call TRBJ2-7. TRBV21-1 has pseudogene status. This CDR3 comprises 17 residues. The CDR3 region has the DNA TGTGCCAGCAGCAAAGTGGGTGGTAGGGCCAGATCCTACGAGCAGTACTTC. Its protein product is CASSKVGGRARSYEQYF.

This chain links TRBV11-2 with TRBJ2-1; no firm D call. V shed 5 bases and J shed 2 bases, with 10 bases lying between them. Germline values: CDR1 SGHAT, CDR2 FQNNGV. The CDR3 has 14 amino acids. The CDR3 here is CASSPGVTYNEQFF. CDR3 in DNA: TGTGCCAGCAGCCCGGGCGTCACCTACAATGAGCAGTTCTTC.

This chain joins TRBV5-1 and TRBJ2-1, with 16 bases matching TRBD2. The germline gives CDR1 SGHRS, CDR2 YFSETQ. The V and J ends lost 4 bases and 4 bases, in that order; junction bases with no gene match: 14. The CDR3 sequence is 20 residues long. CDR3 nucleotides: TGCGCCAGCAGCATGGGAAAACCGGGACTAGCGGGAGGGAGTTACAATGAGCAGTTCTTC. Translating it yields CASSMGKPGLAGGSYNEQFF.

This chain joins TRBV7-8 and TRBJ1-1, with a possible D match to TRBD1 (5 bases). Germline V lookup: CDR1 SGHVS, CDR2 FQNEAQ. V lost 3 bases to trimming and J lost 6 bases, with 17 bases between them. The CDR3 sequence is 15 residues long. CDR3 amino acids: CASSLSRTGTAEAFF. The CDR3 DNA follows: TGTGCCAGCAGCTTGTCCCGGACCGGGACCGCTGAAGCTTTCTTT.

CDR3 sequence: CASRAGTSGSYEQYF. DNA of the CDR3: TGCGCCAGCAGGGCCGGGACTAGCGGGAGCTACGAGCAGTACTTC. The V and J genes are TRBV5-1 and TRBJ2-7; 14 nucleotides align to TRBD2. Trimming at V came to 5 bases and at J to 3 bases, leaving 4 bases not matched to a gene. The CDR3 has 15 amino acids. Germline V gives CDR1 SGHRS, CDR2 YFSETQ.

V and J are TRBV5-1 and TRBJ2-7, with 11 bases identical to TRBD2. The CDR3 loop spans 14 amino acids. With V trimmed by 4 bases and J by 6 bases, 6 bases remained unmatched. CDR1 and CDR2 (germline): SGHRS, YFSETQ. The CDR3 nucleotides are TGCGCCAGCAGCCCGGGACTAGCGGCTGTCGAGCAGTACTTC. This sequence encodes CASSPGLAAVEQYF.

The chain links TRBV15 to TRBJ2-1; 7 nucleotides agree with TRBD2. Per the germline V gene, CDR1 is LNHNV and CDR2 is YYDKDF (reference sequence). V shed 3 bases and J 9 bases; nucleotides not matched to a gene: 5. The CDR3 runs 13 residues. CDR3 sequence (DNA): TGTGCCACCAGCAGTGGACTAGTGGGTGAGCAGTTCTTC. It is translated as CATSSGLVGEQFF.

This rearrangement joins TRBV12-5 to TRBJ1-1; TRBD1 agrees at 11 bases. The V gene end was trimmed by 1 base and the J gene end by 5 bases; junction bases not matched to a gene: 0. Looked up from germline, CDR1 is LGHNT and CDR2 is FRNRAP. There are 14 residues in the CDR3. The chain's CDR3 is CASGLGDRGTEAFF. The CDR3 nucleotides are TGTGCTAGTGGTTTGGGGGACAGGGGGACTGAAGCTTTCTTT.

V is TRBV4-1 and J is TRBJ2-5; the D gene could be TRBD1 or TRBD2 (5 bases each). The CDR3 runs to 13 residues. V was pared by 1 base and J by 9 bases, with 12 bases between. Germline loops: CDR1 MGHRA, CDR2 YSYEKL. The CDR3 region has the DNA TGCGCCAGCAGCCAAGTTAGTCGGGGCGCCCAGTACTTC. It codes for CASSQVSRGAQYF.

The J gene is TRBJ2-5, the V gene TRBV4-2, with a tentative D call TRBD2 (6 bases). CDR3 length: 16 amino acids. V was shortened by 0 bases and J by 4 bases, with 15 bases between the two germline ends. Germline V CDR1 and CDR2: LGHNA, YNFKEQ. DNA for the CDR3: TGTGCCAGCAGCCAAGAGCTAGGGGCGCGGGGAGAGACCCAGTACTTC. Amino acid sequence: CASSQELGARGETQYF.

V and J are TRBV6-6 and TRBJ2-5; 8 nucleotides match TRBD2. The V gene's germline CDR1 is MNHNY and CDR2 SVGAGI (reference sequence). CDR3 size: 13 residues. The V and J ends lost 7 bases and 4 bases, in that order; junction bases with no gene match: 5. CDR3 sequence reads: CASTGGGRETQYF. CDR3 sequence (DNA): TGTGCCAGCACGGGGGGGGGCAGAGAGACCCAGTACTTC.